The entry below gives a single T cell receptor beta chain sequence along with its context. Original data processing: Using reference gene primer amplification, nucleated cell counts were estimated. Assay used: immunoSEQ multiplex PCR; TCRdb lists only in-frame clones, some missing. That table furnishes V, J and clone size, whereas the DNA furnished D and trimming. The table includes about 86,000 clones, roughly 82% detected once. These data come from a study of blood T cell repertoires in COVID-19. The overall study: Italy, Spain and the United States were the sources of the convalescent and acute COVID-19 samples. Sources were T cells, B-cell-depleted T cells, or PBMCs; the material itself was cDNA or gDNA.

J gave up 5 bases and V 2 bases, and 5 bases lay outside the gene matches. Germline V lookup: CDR1 SGHTS, CDR2 YDEGEE. This CDR3 has 14 residues. Sequencing was carried out using peripheral blood. The sequence was collected from a woman at least 80 years old with acute or convalescent COVID-19. The chain links TRBV5-8 to TRBJ2-5, with 8 bases lining up with TRBD1. The CDR3 region has the DNA TGTGCCAGCAGCTTCCCAGGGGGCGTGGAGACCCAGTACTTC. Translation gives CASSFPGGVETQYF.